Listed here are 6 T cell receptor beta chains from one sample, sequenced in a study of CD8+CD57+ T cells in acquired aplastic anemia. TCR beta VDJ and CDR3 were profiled, and genomic DNA was the template. Via MiXCR, TCRdb re-called the reads, giving one row per CDR3 protein. The sample carries approximately 98,000 distinct CDR3 sequences, less than 65% recorded once. Source material: sorted CD4+, CD8+, or CD8+CD57+ T cells (not recorded which) from PBMCs. These receptors were taken from a human donor in good health, serving as a control.

This sequence joins TRBV19 and TRBJ2-3, with D perhaps being TRBD1 or TRBD2 (5 bases each). The CDR3 is 13 residues long. The germline CDR1 and CDR2 sequences are LNHDA and SQIVND (reference sequence). V lost 2 bases to trimming and J lost 5 bases, with 8 bases between them. The CDR3 protein is CASSIFGGDTQYF. The CDR3 DNA reads TGTGCCAGTAGTATATTTGGGGGAGATACGCAGTATTTT.

The chain has TRBV5-1 and TRBJ2-3; 11 bases are a match to TRBD2. Germline V CDR1 and CDR2: SGHRS, YFSETQ. Trimming removed 4 bases from V and 4 bases from J; junction bases left unmatched: 8. The CDR3 loop spans 16 amino acids. Here the CDR3 reads CASSQIAGGRSDTQYF. The DNA for the CDR3 is TGCGCCAGCAGCCAAATAGCGGGGGGGCGGTCAGATACGCAGTATTTT.

Concerning this clonotype itself: Just one base apart from a much larger clone, this may be a read error. The CDR3 region has the DNA TGTGCCAGCAGCGCGGGGACAACCACTGAAGCTTTCTTT. It encodes CASSAGTTTEAFF. The chain links TRBV12-3 or TRBV12-4 to TRBJ1-1; perhaps TRBD1 as D (6 bases). Trimming shortened V by 6 bases and J by 4 bases, and 12 bases separated the two germline ends. This CDR3 is 13 amino acids long.

V usage is TRBV6-6 and J usage is TRBJ2-5; D may be TRBD1 or TRBD2 (5 bases each). The CDR3 totals 15 residues. Trimming removed 6 bases at V and 4 bases at J, with 18 bases between. Germline-derived CDR1 and CDR2 are MNHNY and SVGAGI (reference sequence). CDR3 region: CASRKGTAVGETQYF. The CDR3 DNA sequence: TGTGCCAGCAGGAAGGGGACGGCGGTTGGAGAGACCCAGTACTTC.

This clonotype was observed a few times. This may be a read error, as it is one base from a much larger clone. The chain joins TRBV7-8 to TRBJ1-4, with a possible D match to TRBD1 (5 bases). Germline V gene sequence: CDR1 SGHVS, CDR2 FQNEAQ. The CDR3 loop spans 16 amino acids. CDR3 sequence reads: CASSSREGPGNEKPFF. The DNA for the CDR3 is TGTGCCAGCAGCTCGAGGGAGGGACCGGGTAATGAAAAACCGTTTTTT.

This chain connects TRBV2 to TRBJ2-1; 7 bases agree with TRBD1. The V segment lost 4 bases and the J segment 8 bases; nucleotides outside the gene matches: 11. This CDR3 is built from 15 residues. Germline lookup yields CDR1 SNHLY and CDR2 FYNNEI. CDR3 DNA: TGTGCCAGCAGTGTTGTCGACAGGGAAGGGGATGAGCAGTTCTTC. Protein product: CASSVVDREGDEQFF. Filled out from reference TRBV2 and TRBJ2-1, the complete variable domain reads EPEVTQTPSHQVTQMGQEVILRCVPISNHLYFYWYRQILGQKVEFLVSFYNNEISEKSEIFDDQFSVERPDGSNFTLKIRSTKLEDSAMYFCASSVVDREGDEQFFGPGTRLTVL.